The 12 T cell receptor beta chains in this list originate from one sample, sequenced in a study of T cells after posttransplantation cyclophosphamide. Cyclophosphamide on days +3 and +4 followed busulfan-fludarabine conditioning and a marrow graft. The protocol was immunoSEQ multiplex PCR, while the TCRdb copy is restricted to in-frame clones and leaves out a portion. Among some 20,000 clones listed, 87% were seen once. This material consisted of PBMCs, taken after allogeneic stem cell transplant with posttransplant cyclophosphamide. All receptors derive from a female patient in her thirties or forties who received an allogeneic stem cell transplant from a related donor, was CMV-positive, and had no GVHD. Certain T cells may be donor cells from the graft.

The rearrangement joins TRBV6-5 to TRBJ2-2; D is perhaps TRBD1 (5 bases). V was pared by 0 bases and J by 4 bases, with 12 bases between. Germline CDR1 reads MNHEY; CDR2 reads SVGAGI. The CDR3 runs to 16 residues. The CDR3, as DNA: TGTGCCAGCAGTTACTCTCGACAGAGTCTCACCGGGGAGCTGTTTTTT. Its protein product is CASSYSRQSLTGELFF.

V usage is TRBV27 and J usage is TRBJ2-5; TRBD2 aligns across 9 bases. The CDR3 consists of 19 residues. Trimming took 5 bases from V and 0 from J; bases not matched to a gene: 16. The V gene's germline CDR1 is MNHEY and CDR2 SMNVEV (reference sequence). CDR3 protein: CASSAAGVGLAGHQETQYF. The CDR3 DNA reads TGTGCCAGCAGTGCGGCAGGGGTAGGGCTAGCGGGACACCAAGAGACCCAGTACTTC.

The chain has TRBV7-9 and TRBJ2-1; weak D call: TRBD2 (5 bases). Trimming stripped 5 bases from V and 12 bases from J, with 23 bases between. This CDR3 has 15 residues. Germline CDR1 and CDR2: SEHNR and FQNEAQ (reference sequence). The CDR3: CASSPDPPLESLQFF. CDR3 nucleotide sequence: TGTGCCAGCAGCCCCGACCCCCCACTAGAGTCCCTGCAGTTCTTC.

About this clone: The junction shows a germline mismatch at one end, possibly a read error. This sequence joins TRBV19 and TRBJ2-2, with D possibly TRBD2 on 6 matching bases. The CDR3 sequence is 15 residues long. CDR1 LNHDA and CDR2 SQIVND come from the germline V gene (reference sequence). In DNA, the CDR3 is TGTGCCAGTAGTATAGGAGGGAGGAACCCCGGGGAGCTGTTTTTT. Translating it yields CASSIGGRNPGELFF.

The chain links TRBV5-6 to TRBJ2-5; 12 positions agree with TRBD1. From germline, CDR1 is SGHDT and CDR2 YYEEEE. V lost 4 bases to trimming and J lost 5 bases; unmatched junction nucleotides: 9. The CDR3 extends over 16 amino acids. This CDR3 is CASSPFGTGGAETQYF. Here the CDR3 DNA reads TGTGCCAGCAGCCCTTTTGGGACAGGGGGCGCGGAGACCCAGTACTTC.

V usage is TRBV10-3 and J usage is TRBJ2-6; no reliable D call. Germline assignment: CDR1 ENHRY and CDR2 SYGVKD. The CDR3 sequence is 15 residues long. V lost 7 bases, J lost 4 bases, and 14 bases lay in between. The CDR3 DNA follows: TGTGCCATCAAGGATGGCGGAGCCGGGGCCAACGTCCTGACTTTC. Translated, it gives CAIKDGGAGANVLTF.

This CDR3 reads CASSLTGAPNTGELFF. CDR3 coding DNA: TGTGCCAGCAGCTTAACGGGGGCGCCGAACACCGGGGAGCTGTTTTTT. The chain uses TRBV7-3 and TRBJ2-2; a possible D gene is TRBD1 (6 bases). CDR3 length: 16 amino acids. From germline, CDR1 is SGHTA and CDR2 FQGTGA. Trimming removed 0 bases at V and 0 bases at J, with 8 bases between.

V is TRBV7-9 and J is TRBJ2-7, with 11 bases identical to TRBD2. Trimming took 5 bases from V and 6 from J; bases not matched to a gene: 9. CDR1 and CDR2 from the germline V gene are SEHNR and FQNEAQ (reference sequence). This CDR3 has 15 residues. The chain's CDR3 is CASSTNLAGGGEQYF. CDR3 sequence (DNA): TGTGCCAGCAGCACAAACCTAGCGGGAGGTGGCGAGCAGTACTTC. Full variable domain (missing parts from reference TRBV7-9 and TRBJ2-7): DTGVSQNPRHKITKRGQNVTFRCDPISEHNRLYWYRQTLGQGPEFLTYFQNEAQLEKSRLLSDRFSAERPKGSFSTLEIQRTEQGDSAMYLCASSTNLAGGGEQYFGPGTRLTVT.

This clone appeared a few times. CDR3 in amino acids: CASSGPIAQRGNNEQFF. For the CDR3, the DNA is TGTGCCAGCAGTGGCCCCATCGCGCAACGGGGGAACAATGAGCAGTTCTTC. This sequence joins TRBV6-1 and TRBJ2-1; tentatively, D is TRBD2 (6 bases). The CDR3 loop spans 17 amino acids. Per germline, CDR1 MNHNS and CDR2 SASEGT. V was trimmed by 4 bases and J by 5 bases, leaving 21 bases between them.

The J gene is TRBJ2-5, the V gene TRBV9; D perhaps matches TRBD2 (7 bases). CDR1 is SGDLS, CDR2 YYNGEE, per germline. The CDR3 loop spans 16 amino acids. Deletions cut 1 base from V and 5 bases from J, with 18 bases between. The CDR3 loop reads CASSVRGGAEGETQYF. The CDR3 region has the DNA TGTGCCAGCAGCGTAAGGGGGGGCGCTGAAGGCGAGACCCAGTACTTC.

The V call is TRBV5-6, the J call TRBJ2-7; TRBD1 aligns across 8 bases. The CDR3 sequence is 12 residues long. Trimming took 4 bases from V and 5 from J; bases not matched to a gene: 2. The V gene's germline CDR1 is SGHDT and CDR2 YYEEEE. In DNA, the CDR3 is TGTGCCAGCAGCCGGACAGGGAACGAGCAGTACTTC. Amino acids: CASSRTGNEQYF.

This chain connects TRBV19 to TRBJ2-7; the D gene is possibly TRBD2 (5 bases). This CDR3 region has 15 residues. Per germline, CDR1 LNHDA and CDR2 SQIVND (reference sequence). With 6 bases removed from V and 7 bases from J, the gap between germline ends came to 22 bases. The CDR3 region is CASRPSPGSRGEQYF. Written as DNA, the CDR3 is TGTGCCAGTAGACCTAGTCCGGGCTCCCGAGGGGAGCAGTACTTC.